Listed below are T cell receptor beta chains from one sample, sequenced in a study of long-term antiretroviral therapy in people with HIV. The data were produced by immunoSEQ multiplex PCR, yet TCRdb's version contains in-frame clones alone and is incomplete. The table includes roughly 25,000 clones, about 79% detected once. This sample comprised unsorted PBMCs, obtained 0.7 years before starting antiretroviral therapy. Source of these receptors: a man in his thirties or forties with HIV. Both conserved end residues are part of each CDR3. The D gene is left open where the match is weak. Part of the rows lack a size; the others show once, few, many or a class for expanded clones.

V: TRBV19
size: NA
J: TRBJ1-6
D: NA
DNA: TGTGCCAGCCAGCCGGGACCTATAGGGGGGTCACCCCTCCACTTT
CDR3: CASQPGPIGGSPLHF

V: TRBV13
size: NA
J: TRBJ2-3
D: TRBD2
DNA: TGTGCCAGCAGCTTAGGCCTGGGGTTAGGGCTAGCGGAGCCCACAGATACGCAGTATTTT
CDR3: CASSLGLGLGLAEPTDTQYF

V: TRBV9
size: NA
J: TRBJ2-5
D: NA
DNA: TGTGCCAGCAGCGAGACGGGCCAAGAGACCCAGTACTTC
CDR3: CASSETGQETQYF

V: TRBV27
size: NA
J: TRBJ2-1
D: TRBD2
DNA: TGTGCCAGCAGTACTAGCGGGGCGTACAATGAGCAGTTCTTC
CDR3: CASSTSGAYNEQFF

V: TRBV5-1
size: NA
J: TRBJ2-6
D: NA
DNA: TGCGCCAGCAGCTTGGTCCCCTCTGGGGCCAACGTCCTGACTTTC
CDR3: CASSLVPSGANVLTF

V: TRBV19
size: few
J: TRBJ2-5
D: NA
DNA: TGTGCCAGTAGTATAGATGGTACAGAAGAGACCCAGTACTTC
CDR3: CASSIDGTEETQYF

V: TRBV23-1
size: once
J: TRBJ1-4
D: TRBD1
DNA: TGCGCCAGCAGTCGAATACAGGGGAGGGGTGGGATTCGGGAAAAACTGTTTTTT
CDR3: CASSRIQGRGGIREKLFF

V: TRBV19
size: NA
J: TRBJ1-6
D: NA
DNA: TGTGCCAGTAGGGTGGCAGTTAGCTCCTATAATTCACCCCTCCACTTT
CDR3: CASRVAVSSYNSPLHF

V: TRBV30
size: NA
J: TRBJ1-6
D: NA
DNA: TGTGCCTGGAGTGCCCCGGGCAGCTCCTATAATTCACCCCTCCACTTT
CDR3: CAWSAPGSSYNSPLHF

V: TRBV5-1
size: once
J: TRBJ1-2
D: NA
DNA: TGCGCCAGCAGCCCGGCGGGTGTACCCAGCGGCTACACCTTC
CDR3: CASSPAGVPSGYTF

V: TRBV12-5
size: NA
J: TRBJ2-2
D: NA
DNA: TGTGCTAGTGGTTTGGATTCGACGGCCTGGGGCGGGGAGCTGTTTTTT
CDR3: CASGLDSTAWGGELFF

V: TRBV7-2
size: NA
J: TRBJ2-7
D: NA
DNA: TGTGCCAGCAGCTTAGAACAGGGGGGGCCCTACGAGCAGTACTTC
CDR3: CASSLEQGGPYEQYF

V: TRBV7-8
size: NA
J: TRBJ2-7
D: NA
DNA: TGTGCCAGCAGCAAGCCTCTAGCCAACGAGCAGTACTTC
CDR3: CASSKPLANEQYF

V: TRBV5-1
size: NA
J: TRBJ1-1
D: TRBD1
DNA: TGCGCCAGCAGCTTATCCGGGACAGGGAATGAAGCTTTCTTT
CDR3: CASSLSGTGNEAFF

V: TRBV28
size: NA
J: TRBJ1-2
D: TRBD1
DNA: TGTGCCAGCAGTCCGCGGCCCGGGACAGCGAACTATGGCTACACCTTC
CDR3: CASSPRPGTANYGYTF

V: TRBV11-3
size: NA
J: TRBJ2-2
D: NA
DNA: TGTGCCAGCAGCTTAAATGCCGGGGAGCTGTTTTTT
CDR3: CASSLNAGELFF

V: TRBV6-1
size: NA
J: TRBJ1-5
D: NA
DNA: TGTGCCAGCGGACGGCAGCCCCAGCATTTT
CDR3: CASGRQPQHF

V: TRBV30
size: NA
J: TRBJ1-6
D: TRBD1
DNA: TGTGCCTGGAGTCCTCCTGACAGGGTCTATAATTCACCCCTCCACTTT
CDR3: CAWSPPDRVYNSPLHF

V: TRBV7-9
size: few
J: TRBJ2-7
D: TRBD2
DNA: TGTGCCAGCAGCTCATTCCGGGACTACTCCACCAGGTACTTC
CDR3: CASSSFRDYSTRYF

V: TRBV7-6
size: NA
J: TRBJ2-1
D: NA
DNA: TGTGCCAGCAGCTTGGTCCGGGAGGAGCAGTTCTTC
CDR3: CASSLVREEQFF

V: TRBV2
size: few
J: TRBJ1-5
D: TRBD1
DNA: TGTGCCAGCAGCGGGACAGGGAAGAAGGCGATAAGCAATCAGCCCCAGCATTTT
CDR3: CASSGTGKKAISNQPQHF

V: TRBV6-4
size: few
J: TRBJ2-2
D: NA
DNA: TGTGCCAGCAGTGAATTTGACACCGGGGAGCTGTTTTTT
CDR3: CASSEFDTGELFF